The 31 T cell receptor beta chains presented below share a single source sample, sequenced in a study of identical twins. TCRdb recomputed calls from the 5' RACE reads with MiXCR, one row per CDR3 protein. The top ten clones hold 13% of a sample with more than 600,000 distinct CDR3 sequences, 18% of them seen once. These data also featured in a second study, about T cells expressing NK-cell markers.

Sequenced input: PBMCs. All receptors derive from a woman between 18 and 30 years old in good health.

This clonotype was detected many times. The chain employs TRBV12-3 or TRBV12-4 and TRBJ1-5; D gene unclear. V lost 6 bases, J lost 2 bases, and 8 bases lay in between. The CDR3 consists of 13 residues. CDR3 nucleotide sequence: TGTGCCAGCAGCTTAACAGGCAATCAGCCCCAGCATTTT. This gives the protein CASSLTGNQPQHF.

At least ten counts were recorded for this clonotype. This chain connects TRBV4-3 to TRBJ2-1; D tentatively fits TRBD1 or TRBD2 (6 bases each). Germline assignment: CDR1 LGHNA and CDR2 YSLEER. Trimming removed 0 bases at V and 10 bases at J, with 19 bases between. The CDR3 runs to 16 residues. The CDR3 region is CASSQDRVLAGQEQFF. The CDR3 DNA sequence: TGCGCCAGCAGCCAAGATCGGGTTTTGGCGGGACAAGAGCAGTTCTTC.

This clonotype was detected a few times. This may be a read error, as it is one base from a much larger clone. The chain employs TRBV15 and TRBJ1-1; maybe TRBD1 (5 bases). The V gene's germline CDR1 is LNHNV and CDR2 YYDKDF (reference sequence). Trimming took 0 bases from V and 0 from J, leaving 8 bases between them. The CDR3 runs to 15 residues. Written as DNA, the CDR3 is TGTGCCACCAGCAGAGAAAAGGGGATGAACACTGAAGCTTTCTTT. The encoded protein is CATSREKGMNTEAFF.

The table lists this clonotype with a few counts. The J gene is TRBJ1-2, the V gene TRBV4-3; D remains unclear. Per the germline V gene, CDR1 is LGHNA and CDR2 is YSLEER. Trimming removed 1 base at V and 6 bases at J, with 9 bases between. This CDR3 is 13 amino acids long. The CDR3 loop reads CASSQGGYHGYTF. In nucleotides, the CDR3 is TGCGCCAGCAGCCAAGGCGGGTATCATGGCTACACCTTC.

The chain uses TRBV19 and TRBJ2-1, with D possibly TRBD1 on 6 matching bases. CDR1 is LNHDA and CDR2 is SQIVND in the germline V gene (reference sequence). Deletions cut 3 bases from V and 10 bases from J, with 22 bases between. The CDR3 spans 16 residues. The CDR3 sequence: CASSILGQFLVREQFF. CDR3 sequence (DNA): TGTGCCAGTAGTATTCTTGGACAGTTTTTAGTAAGGGAGCAGTTCTTC.

This sequence joins TRBV12-3 or TRBV12-4 and TRBJ2-1; D unresolved. The CDR3 sequence is 15 residues long. V was cut by 3 bases and J by 0 bases, with 9 bases left in between. CDR3 DNA sequence: TGTGCCAGCAGTTTTCAGTTTGCCTCCTACAATGAGCAGTTCTTC. It encodes CASSFQFASYNEQFF.

This chain uses TRBV28 with TRBJ1-2; D remains unclear. Germline loops: CDR1 MDHEN, CDR2 SYDVKM. Trimming pared 6 bases from V and 3 bases from J, leaving 8 bases between. The CDR3 loop spans 12 amino acids. CDR3 bases: TGTGCCAGCAGCATCTCATACTATGGCTACACCTTC. It is translated as CASSISYYGYTF.

The sample holds many counts of this clonotype. The chain combines TRBV5-6 with TRBJ2-3, with 7 bases aligning to TRBD1. Per germline, CDR1 SGHDT and CDR2 YYEEEE. This CDR3 contains 16 residues. The junction had 11 bases not matched to a gene; V was cut back by 5 bases and J by 2 bases. CDR3 residues: CASRPTGDRHTDTQYF. The CDR3 DNA sequence: TGTGCCAGCAGACCGACCGGGGACAGACACACAGATACGCAGTATTTT.

The chain has TRBV20-1 and TRBJ1-1; no reliable D call. The CDR3 sequence is 14 residues long. Germline CDR1 DFQATT, CDR2 SNEGSKA (reference sequence). V was clipped by 6 bases and J by 0 bases, with 14 bases between them. The CDR3 loop is CSAGEVTLNTEAFF. Here the CDR3 DNA reads TGCAGTGCCGGTGAAGTTACTTTGAACACTGAAGCTTTCTTT.

This CDR3 is CASSLGFNEQYF. For the CDR3, the DNA is TGTGCCAGCAGCTTAGGATTCAACGAGCAGTACTTC. The rearrangement joins TRBV7-9 to TRBJ2-7; unclear D gene. V gave up 1 base and J gave up 5 bases, with 6 bases separating them. The CDR3 is 12 residues long. Germline V lookup: CDR1 SEHNR, CDR2 FQNEAQ (reference sequence).

A few counts support this clonotype. V usage is TRBV5-1 and J usage is TRBJ2-7; TRBD2 is a possible D gene (6 bases). Germline CDR1 reads SGHRS; CDR2 reads YFSETQ. V lost 0 bases to trimming and J lost 2 bases, with 15 bases between them. The CDR3 is 16 residues long. CDR3 in DNA: TGCGCCAGCAGCTTGGGATTTAGCGGAACGACCTACGAGCAGTACTTC. Translated: CASSLGFSGTTYEQYF.

V and J are TRBV5-1 and TRBJ2-1; weak D call: TRBD2 (5 bases). The CDR3 spans 16 residues. V gave up 4 bases and J gave up 3 bases, with 17 bases separating them. The germline gives CDR1 SGHRS, CDR2 YFSETQ. The CDR3 region is CASSIPPGRDYNEQFF. CDR3 DNA sequence: TGCGCCAGCAGCATACCACCAGGACGGGACTACAATGAGCAGTTCTTC.

This clonotype was seen a few times. The rearrangement uses TRBV3-1 and TRBJ2-1; the D gene could be TRBD1 or TRBD2 (5 bases each). The ends were cut back, 5 bases at V and 10 bases at J, with 15 bases in the middle. CDR3 length: 13 residues. CDR1 is LGHDT, CDR2 YNNKEL, per germline (reference sequence). CDR3 in amino acids: CASSFGDGTEQFF. CDR3 sequence (DNA): TGTGCCAGCAGCTTCGGGGACGGGACCGAGCAGTTCTTC.

This clonotype came up a few times. This chain uses TRBV7-2 with TRBJ2-1; D not certain. The CDR3 contains 16 residues. The ends were cut back, 5 bases at V and 0 bases at J, with 14 bases in the middle. From germline, CDR1 is SGHTA and CDR2 FQGNSA. The CDR3 here is CASSPLPDGSYNEQFF. The CDR3 DNA sequence: TGTGCCAGCAGCCCTTTACCCGACGGCTCCTACAATGAGCAGTTCTTC.

This chain connects TRBV20-1 to TRBJ1-2, with unresolved D. The V and J ends lost 0 bases and 7 bases respectively, with 18 bases between them. The germline V gene has CDR1 DFQATT and CDR2 SNEGSKA (reference sequence). The CDR3 totals 15 residues. Here the CDR3 reads CSARDHRNPAGGYTF. The DNA for the CDR3 is TGCAGTGCTAGAGATCATCGCAACCCGGCGGGTGGCTACACCTTC.

This chain uses TRBV20-1 with TRBJ1-6, with 8 bases matching TRBD1. In germline, CDR1 is DFQATT, CDR2 SNEGSKA (reference sequence). The CDR3 has 15 residues. The V segment lost 3 bases and the J segment 9 bases; nucleotides outside the gene matches: 10. The CDR3 reads CSARLDRGNGSPLHF. CDR3 sequence (DNA): TGCAGTGCTAGGCTTGACAGGGGAAACGGTTCACCCCTCCACTTT.

The chain links TRBV20-1 to TRBJ2-1; possibly TRBD2 for D (5 bases). In germline, CDR1 is DFQATT, CDR2 SNEGSKA (reference sequence). This CDR3 spans 14 amino acids. Trimming cost V 6 bases and J 4 bases, with 16 bases left between them. CDR3 DNA: TGCAGTGCCCCGGACTCCAGAACGTACAATGAGCAGTTCTTC. This translates into CSAPDSRTYNEQFF.

The chain is built from TRBV30 and TRBJ2-7; D might be TRBD1 (5 bases). The CDR3 runs to 16 residues. Germline values: CDR1 GTSNPN, CDR2 SVGIG (reference sequence). The ends were cut back, 3 bases at V and 6 bases at J, with 24 bases in the middle. The CDR3 coding sequence is TGTGCCTGGAGCAATGGGTTGGCAGGGAAGGTGAGCGAGCAGTACTTC. Translation: CAWSNGLAGKVSEQYF. The whole variable domain, filled in from reference TRBV30 and TRBJ2-7, reads SQTIHQWPATLVQPVGSPLSLECTVEGTSNPNLYWYRQAAGRGLQLLFYSVGIGQISSEVPQNLSASRPQDRQFILSSKKLLLSDSGFYLCAWSNGLAGKVSEQYFGPGTRLTVT.

This clonotype was detected a few times. The gene calls are TRBV12-3 or TRBV12-4 and TRBJ1-1; 7 nucleotides agree with TRBD1. Trimming removed 2 bases from V and 0 bases from J; junction bases left unmatched: 6. The CDR3 covers 16 residues. The CDR3 DNA is TGTGCCAGCAGTTTAAACAGGGGATTCATGAACACTGAAGCTTTCTTT. It codes for CASSLNRGFMNTEAFF.

This clonotype has only one observation. The chain links TRBV2 to TRBJ2-1, with D perhaps TRBD1 or TRBD2 (5 bases each). V was cut by 6 bases and J by 3 bases, with 15 bases left in between. Germline CDR1 reads SNHLY; CDR2 reads FYNNEI. The CDR3 runs to 15 residues. CDR3 coding DNA: TGTGCCAGCAGGTTAAGCGAGGGGCTCTACAATGAGCAGTTCTTC. Residues: CASRLSEGLYNEQFF.

The sample holds a few counts of this clonotype. The gene calls are TRBV6-1 and TRBJ1-6; 7 bases are shared with TRBD1. The CDR3 is made up of 13 amino acids. With V trimmed by 7 bases and J by 9 bases, 6 bases remained unmatched. The germline CDR1 and CDR2 sequences are MNHNS and SASEGT. The CDR3 region is CASKRGLISPLHF. The CDR3 nucleotides read TGTGCCAGCAAGAGGGGGCTTATTTCACCCCTCCACTTT.

V gene TRBV7-6 combines with J gene TRBJ2-1, with D hard to call. Germline CDR1 reads SGHVS; CDR2 reads FNYEAQ. Trimming removed 1 base from V and 8 bases from J, with 9 bases in between. The length of the CDR3 is 13 residues. The CDR3 DNA follows: TGTGCCAGCAGCTTAGGGATAGGCGATGAGCAGTTCTTC. Encoded protein: CASSLGIGDEQFF. The complete variable domain, with remaining parts taken from reference TRBV7-6 and TRBJ2-1, reads GAGVSQSPRYKVTKRGQDVALRCDPISGHVSLYWYRQALGQGPEFLTYFNYEAQQDKSGLPNDRFSAERPEGSISTLTIQRTEQRDSAMYRCASSLGIGDEQFFGPGTRLTVL.

This clonotype was recorded a few times. This chain joins TRBV4-1 and TRBJ1-1; 7 bases line up with TRBD1. The CDR3 runs to 15 residues. Germline V lookup: CDR1 MGHRA, CDR2 YSYEKL. The J segment lost 1 base and the V segment lost 1 base, leaving 3 bases of the junction unmatched. In DNA, the CDR3 is TGCGCCAGCAGCCAAGTAAGGACAGGGAACACTGAAGCTTTCTTT. The encoded protein is CASSQVRTGNTEAFF.

The chain uses TRBV20-1 and TRBJ2-1; unclear D gene. V lost 0 bases and J lost 2, with 14 bases in between. The CDR3 has 16 amino acids. From germline, CDR1 is DFQATT and CDR2 SNEGSKA (reference sequence). The CDR3: CSARDIARSAYNEQFF. The CDR3 region has the DNA TGCAGTGCTAGAGATATAGCTAGGTCCGCCTACAATGAGCAGTTCTTC.

The chain has TRBV5-1 and TRBJ2-5, with D uncertain. The CDR3 extends over 14 amino acids. The germline CDR1 and CDR2 sequences are SGHRS and YFSETQ. V lost 0 bases, J lost 2 bases, and 8 bases lay in between. In DNA form, the CDR3 reads TGCGCCAGCAGCTTGGAGGCAGTACAAGAGACCCAGTACTTC. It translates to CASSLEAVQETQYF.

V usage is TRBV5-1 and J usage is TRBJ2-5; D is unresolved. The CDR3 spans 14 residues. V was shortened by 0 bases and J by 4 bases, with 10 bases between the two germline ends. The germline gives CDR1 SGHRS, CDR2 YFSETQ. The CDR3 sequence is CASSLVKVSETQYF. The CDR3 region has the DNA TGCGCCAGCAGCTTGGTAAAGGTGTCAGAGACCCAGTACTTC.

V is TRBV11-3 and J is TRBJ2-1; 10 bases line up with TRBD2. This CDR3 region has 16 residues. The ends lost 1 base at V and 10 bases at J; junction bases unmatched: 10. The germline CDR1 and CDR2 sequences are SGHNT and YENEEA. CDR3 sequence (DNA): TGTGCCAGCAGCTTAGTTATACTAGCGGGGAGGACGGAGCAGTTCTTC. It specifies CASSLVILAGRTEQFF. Full variable domain (rest looked up from reference TRBV11-3 and TRBJ2-1): EAGVVQSPRYKIIEKKQPVAFWCNPISGHNTLYWYLQNLGQGPELLIRYENEEAVDDSQLPKDRFSAERLKGVDSTLKIQPAELGDSAVYLCASSLVILAGRTEQFFGPGTRLTVL.

This chain links TRBV29-1 with TRBJ1-2, with D perhaps matching TRBD1 (5 bases). V was cut by 7 bases and J by 8 bases, with 20 bases left in between. The V gene's germline CDR1 is SQVTM and CDR2 ANQGSEA. The CDR3 loop spans 13 amino acids. CDR3 residues: CSGEAGGGDGYTF. As DNA, the CDR3 is TGCAGCGGGGAGGCTGGTGGGGGGGACGGCTACACCTTC.

This clonotype was seen many times. One end of the junction varies from germline; a read error may be responsible. The chain joins TRBV5-1 to TRBJ2-1; D possibly corresponds to TRBD2 (6 bases). The CDR3 runs to 13 residues. The germline V gene has CDR1 SGHRS and CDR2 YFSETQ. Written as DNA, the CDR3 is TGCGCCAGCAGCCGGGACTCCAACAATGAGCAGTTCTTC. Translated: CASSRDSNNEQFF. Filled out from reference TRBV5-1 and TRBJ2-1, the complete variable domain reads KAGVTQTPRYLIKTRGQQVTLSCSPISGHRSVSWYQQTPGQGLQFLFEYFSETQRNKGNFPGRFSGRQFSNSRSEMNVSTLELGDSALYLCASSRDSNNEQFFGPGTRLTVL.

This clonotype has just a few counts. The V gene is TRBV4-3, the J gene TRBJ1-1; no reliable D call. The V gene's germline CDR1 is LGHNA and CDR2 YSLEER. CDR3 length: 16 amino acids. Trimming removed 0 bases from V and 1 base from J, with 12 bases in between. DNA of the CDR3: TGCGCCAGCAGCCAAGATAAAGAGAGAGCGAACACTGAAGCTTTCTTT. As protein: CASSQDKERANTEAFF.

This clonotype has only a few counts. This chain joins TRBV10-3 and TRBJ2-3; D is perhaps TRBD2 (6 bases). From germline, CDR1 is ENHRY and CDR2 SYGVKD. Trimming removed 3 bases at V and 10 bases at J, with 26 bases between. The CDR3 runs 17 residues. CDR3 sequence (DNA): TGTGCCATCAGTGAACCTCCCGGGACTTCTGTTTCTGAGGCGCAGTATTTT. It is translated as CAISEPPGTSVSEAQYF.